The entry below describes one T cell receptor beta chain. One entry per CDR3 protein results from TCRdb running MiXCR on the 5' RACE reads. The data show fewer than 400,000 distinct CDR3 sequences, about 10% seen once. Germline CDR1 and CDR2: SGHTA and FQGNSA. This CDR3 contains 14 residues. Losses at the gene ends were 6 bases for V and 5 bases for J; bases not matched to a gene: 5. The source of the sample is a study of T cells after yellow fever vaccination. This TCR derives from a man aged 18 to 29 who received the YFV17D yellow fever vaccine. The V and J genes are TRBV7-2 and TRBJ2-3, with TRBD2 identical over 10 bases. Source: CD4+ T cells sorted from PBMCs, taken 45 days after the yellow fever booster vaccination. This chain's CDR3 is CASRTSGRGDTQYF. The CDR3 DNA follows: TGTGCCAGCAGAACGAGCGGGAGGGGAGATACGCAGTATTTT.